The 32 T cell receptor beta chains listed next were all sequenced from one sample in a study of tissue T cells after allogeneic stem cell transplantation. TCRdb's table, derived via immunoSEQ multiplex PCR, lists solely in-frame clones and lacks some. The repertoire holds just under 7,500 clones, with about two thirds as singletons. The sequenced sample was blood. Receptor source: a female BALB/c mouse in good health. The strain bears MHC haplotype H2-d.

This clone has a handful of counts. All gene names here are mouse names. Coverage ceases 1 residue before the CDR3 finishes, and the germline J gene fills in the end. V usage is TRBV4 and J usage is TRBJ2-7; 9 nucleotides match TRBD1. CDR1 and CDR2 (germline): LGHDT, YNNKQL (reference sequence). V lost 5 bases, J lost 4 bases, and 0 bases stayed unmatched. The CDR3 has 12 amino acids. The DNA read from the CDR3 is TGTGCCAGCAGCGGACAGGGGTATGAACAGTAC. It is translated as CASSGQGYEQY. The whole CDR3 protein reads CASSGQGYEQYF.

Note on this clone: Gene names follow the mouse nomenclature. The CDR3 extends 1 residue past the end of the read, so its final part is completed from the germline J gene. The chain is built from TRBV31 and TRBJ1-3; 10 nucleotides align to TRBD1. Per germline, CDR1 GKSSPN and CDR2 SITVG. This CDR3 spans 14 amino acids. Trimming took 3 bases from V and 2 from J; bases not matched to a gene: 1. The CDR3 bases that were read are TGTGCCTGGAGGGGGACAGGGGCTGGAAATACGCTCTAT. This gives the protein CAWRGTGAGNTLY. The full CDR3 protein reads CAWRGTGAGNTLYF.

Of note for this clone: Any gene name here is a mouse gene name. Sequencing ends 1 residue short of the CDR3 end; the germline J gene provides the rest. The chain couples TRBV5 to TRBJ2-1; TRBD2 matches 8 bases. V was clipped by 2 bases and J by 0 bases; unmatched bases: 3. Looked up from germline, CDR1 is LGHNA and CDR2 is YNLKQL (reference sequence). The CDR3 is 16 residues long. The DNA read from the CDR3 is TGTGCCAGCAGCCAATGGGGGGGAAATAACTATGCTGAGCAGTTC. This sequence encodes CASSQWGGNNYAEQF. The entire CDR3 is CASSQWGGNNYAEQFF.

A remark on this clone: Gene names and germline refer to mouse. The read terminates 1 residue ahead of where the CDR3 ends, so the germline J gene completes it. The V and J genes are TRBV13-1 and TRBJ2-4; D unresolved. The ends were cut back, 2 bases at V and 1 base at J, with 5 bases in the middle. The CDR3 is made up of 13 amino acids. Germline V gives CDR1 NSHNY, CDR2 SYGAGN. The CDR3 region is CASSESGQNTLYF. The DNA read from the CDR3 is TGTGCCAGCAGTGAATCAGGTCAAAACACCTTGTAC.

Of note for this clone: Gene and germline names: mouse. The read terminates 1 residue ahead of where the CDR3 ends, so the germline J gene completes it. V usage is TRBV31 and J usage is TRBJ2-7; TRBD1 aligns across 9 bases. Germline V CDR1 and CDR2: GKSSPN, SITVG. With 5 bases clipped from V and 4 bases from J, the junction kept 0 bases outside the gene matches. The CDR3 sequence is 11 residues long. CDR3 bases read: TGTGCCTGGGGACAGGGGTATGAACAGTAC. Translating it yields CAWGQGYEQY. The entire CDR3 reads CAWGQGYEQYF.

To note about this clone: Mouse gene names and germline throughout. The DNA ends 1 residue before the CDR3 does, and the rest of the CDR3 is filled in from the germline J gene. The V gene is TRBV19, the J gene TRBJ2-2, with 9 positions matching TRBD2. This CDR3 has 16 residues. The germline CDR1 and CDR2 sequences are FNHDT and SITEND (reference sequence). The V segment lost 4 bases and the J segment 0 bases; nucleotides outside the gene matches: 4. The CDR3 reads CASSLDWGPNTGQLYF. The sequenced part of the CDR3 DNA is TGTGCCAGCAGTCTGGACTGGGGCCCAAACACCGGGCAGCTCTAC.

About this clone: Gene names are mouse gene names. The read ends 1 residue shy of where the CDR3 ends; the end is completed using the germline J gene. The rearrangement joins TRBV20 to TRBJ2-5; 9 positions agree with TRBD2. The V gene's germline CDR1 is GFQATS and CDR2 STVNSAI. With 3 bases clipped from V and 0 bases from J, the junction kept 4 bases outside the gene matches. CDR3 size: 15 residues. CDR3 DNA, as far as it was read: TGTGGTGCTAGCCCTGGGGGGGTTAACCAAGACACCCAGTAC. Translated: CGASPGGVNQDTQY. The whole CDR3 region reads CGASPGGVNQDTQYF.

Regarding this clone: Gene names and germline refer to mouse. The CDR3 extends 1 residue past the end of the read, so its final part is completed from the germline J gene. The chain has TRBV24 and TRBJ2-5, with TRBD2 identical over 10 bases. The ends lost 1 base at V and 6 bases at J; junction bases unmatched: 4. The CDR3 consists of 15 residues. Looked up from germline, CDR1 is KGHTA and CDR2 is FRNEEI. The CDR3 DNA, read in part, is TGTGCCAGCAGTCTGTTCGGGACTGGGGAGGACACCCAGTAC. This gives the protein CASSLFGTGEDTQY. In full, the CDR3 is CASSLFGTGEDTQYF.

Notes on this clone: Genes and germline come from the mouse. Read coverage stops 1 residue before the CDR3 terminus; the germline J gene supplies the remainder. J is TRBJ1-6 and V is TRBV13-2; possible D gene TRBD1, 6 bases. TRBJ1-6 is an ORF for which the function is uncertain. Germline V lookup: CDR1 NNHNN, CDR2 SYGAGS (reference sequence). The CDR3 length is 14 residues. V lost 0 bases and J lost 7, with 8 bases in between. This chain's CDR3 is CASGDAGANSPLYF. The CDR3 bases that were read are TGTGCCAGCGGTGATGCAGGGGCGAATTCGCCCCTCTAC.

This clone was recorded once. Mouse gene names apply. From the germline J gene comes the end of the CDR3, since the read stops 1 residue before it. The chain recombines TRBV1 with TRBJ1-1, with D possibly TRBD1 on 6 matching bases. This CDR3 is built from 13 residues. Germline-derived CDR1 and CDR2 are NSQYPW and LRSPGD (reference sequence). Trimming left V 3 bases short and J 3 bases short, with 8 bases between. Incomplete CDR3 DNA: TGCACCTGCAGTGCTCGGACAGACACAGAAGTCTTC. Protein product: CTCSARTDTEVF. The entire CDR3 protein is CTCSARTDTEVFF.

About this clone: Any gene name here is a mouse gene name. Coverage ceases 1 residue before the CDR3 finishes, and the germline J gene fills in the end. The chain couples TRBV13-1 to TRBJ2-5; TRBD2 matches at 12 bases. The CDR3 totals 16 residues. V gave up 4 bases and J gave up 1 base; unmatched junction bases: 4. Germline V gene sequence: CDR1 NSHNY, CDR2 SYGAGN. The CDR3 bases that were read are TGTGCCAGCAGTAGACTGGGGGGGCGTTACCAAGACACCCAGTAC. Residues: CASSRLGGRYQDTQY. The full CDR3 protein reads CASSRLGGRYQDTQYF.

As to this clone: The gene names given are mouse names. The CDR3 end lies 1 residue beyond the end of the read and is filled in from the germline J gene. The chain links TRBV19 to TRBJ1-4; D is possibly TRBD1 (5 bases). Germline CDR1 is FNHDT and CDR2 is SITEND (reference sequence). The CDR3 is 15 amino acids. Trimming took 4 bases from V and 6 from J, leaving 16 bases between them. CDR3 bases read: TGTGCCAGCAGTCCTGCAGGGAGATGGCACGAAAGATTATTT. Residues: CASSPAGRWHERLF. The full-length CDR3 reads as CASSPAGRWHERLFF.

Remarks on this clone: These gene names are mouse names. Incomplete CDR3 DNA: TGTGCCAGCGGTGTAACCTACAACGAAAGATTATTT. Its protein product is CASGVTYNERLF. The full CDR3 reads CASGVTYNERLFF. This chain uses TRBV13-2 with TRBJ1-4; no clear D gene. With the read ending 1 residue before the CDR3 end, the germline J gene is used to fill in that end. This CDR3 contains 13 residues. The germline V and J ends were trimmed by 3 bases and 4 bases, with 7 bases remaining between them. The germline V gene encodes CDR1 NNHNN and CDR2 SYGAGS (reference sequence).

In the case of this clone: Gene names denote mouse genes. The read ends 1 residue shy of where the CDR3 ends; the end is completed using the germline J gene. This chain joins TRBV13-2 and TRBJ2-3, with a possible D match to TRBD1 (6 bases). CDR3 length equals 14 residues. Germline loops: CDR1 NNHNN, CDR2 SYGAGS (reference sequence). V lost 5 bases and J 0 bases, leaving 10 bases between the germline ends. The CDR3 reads CASGGQTSAETLYF. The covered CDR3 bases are TGTGCCAGCGGGGGACAAACTAGTGCAGAAACGCTGTAT.

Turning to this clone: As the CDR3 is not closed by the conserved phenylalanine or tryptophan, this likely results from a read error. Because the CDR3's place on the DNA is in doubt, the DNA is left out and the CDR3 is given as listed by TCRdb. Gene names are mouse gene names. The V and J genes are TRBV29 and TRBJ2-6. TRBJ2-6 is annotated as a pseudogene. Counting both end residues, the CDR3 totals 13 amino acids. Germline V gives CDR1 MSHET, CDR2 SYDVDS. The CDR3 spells CASSFDAALALTD.

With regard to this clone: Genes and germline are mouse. CDR3 DNA (partial): TGTGCCAGCAGTGCTGGGAACTCCTATGAACAGTAC. Translation gives CASSAGNSYEQY. The full CDR3 is CASSAGNSYEQYF. The V call is TRBV13-1, the J call TRBJ2-7; tentative D call: TRBD2 (5 bases). With the read ending 1 residue before the CDR3 end, the germline J gene is used to fill in that end. The ends were cut back, 3 bases at V and 0 bases at J, with 7 bases in the middle. Germline CDR1 reads NSHNY; CDR2 reads SYGAGN. This CDR3 has 13 residues.

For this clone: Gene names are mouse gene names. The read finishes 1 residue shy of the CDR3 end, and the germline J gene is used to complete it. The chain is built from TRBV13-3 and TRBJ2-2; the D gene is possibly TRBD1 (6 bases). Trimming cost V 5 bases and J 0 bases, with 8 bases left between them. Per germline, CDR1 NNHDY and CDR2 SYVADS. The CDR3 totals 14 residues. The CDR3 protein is CASRDRANTGQLYF. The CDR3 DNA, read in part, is TGTGCCAGCAGGGACAGAGCAAACACCGGGCAGCTCTAC.

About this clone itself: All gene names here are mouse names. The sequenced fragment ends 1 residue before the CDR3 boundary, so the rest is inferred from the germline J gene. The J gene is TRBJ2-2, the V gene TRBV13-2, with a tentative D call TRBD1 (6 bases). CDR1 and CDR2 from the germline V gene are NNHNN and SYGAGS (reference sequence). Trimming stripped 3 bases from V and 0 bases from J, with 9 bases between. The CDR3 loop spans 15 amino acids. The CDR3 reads CASGAGTTNTGQLYF. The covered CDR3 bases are TGTGCCAGCGGTGCCGGGACAACAAACACCGGGCAGCTCTAC.

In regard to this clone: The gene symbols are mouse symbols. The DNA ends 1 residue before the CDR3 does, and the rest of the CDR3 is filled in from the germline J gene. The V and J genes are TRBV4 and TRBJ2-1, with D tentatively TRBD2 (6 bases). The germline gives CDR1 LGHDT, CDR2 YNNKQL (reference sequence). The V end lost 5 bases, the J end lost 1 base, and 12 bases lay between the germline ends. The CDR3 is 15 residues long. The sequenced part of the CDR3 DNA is TGTGCCAGCAGCCAAAACGGGGGGAACTATGCTGAGCAGTTC. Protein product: CASSQNGGNYAEQF. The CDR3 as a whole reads CASSQNGGNYAEQFF.

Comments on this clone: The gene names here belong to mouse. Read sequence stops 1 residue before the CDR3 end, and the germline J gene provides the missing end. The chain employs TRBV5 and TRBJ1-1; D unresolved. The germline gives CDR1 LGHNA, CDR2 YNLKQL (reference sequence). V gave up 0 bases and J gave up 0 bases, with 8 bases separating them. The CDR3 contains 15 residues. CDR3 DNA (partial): TGTGCCAGCAGCCAAGATAACGGTGCAAACACAGAAGTCTTC. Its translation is CASSQDNGANTEVF. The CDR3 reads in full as CASSQDNGANTEVFF.

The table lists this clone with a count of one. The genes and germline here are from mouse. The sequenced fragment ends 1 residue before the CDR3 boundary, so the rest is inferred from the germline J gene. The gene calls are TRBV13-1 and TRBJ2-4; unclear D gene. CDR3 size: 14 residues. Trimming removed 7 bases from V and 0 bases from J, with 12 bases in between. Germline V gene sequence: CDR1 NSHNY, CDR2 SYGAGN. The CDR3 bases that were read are TGTGCCAGCTCTCCCACAACTAGTCAAAACACCTTGTAC. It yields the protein CASSPTTSQNTLY. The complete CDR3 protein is CASSPTTSQNTLYF.

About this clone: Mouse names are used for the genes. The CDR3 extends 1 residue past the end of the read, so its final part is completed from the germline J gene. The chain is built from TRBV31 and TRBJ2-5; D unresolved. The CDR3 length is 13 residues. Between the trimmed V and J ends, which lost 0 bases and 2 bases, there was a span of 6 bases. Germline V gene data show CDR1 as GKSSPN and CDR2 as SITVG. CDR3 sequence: CAWSLMGQDTQYF. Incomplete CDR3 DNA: TGTGCCTGGAGTCTGATGGGCCAAGACACCCAGTAC.

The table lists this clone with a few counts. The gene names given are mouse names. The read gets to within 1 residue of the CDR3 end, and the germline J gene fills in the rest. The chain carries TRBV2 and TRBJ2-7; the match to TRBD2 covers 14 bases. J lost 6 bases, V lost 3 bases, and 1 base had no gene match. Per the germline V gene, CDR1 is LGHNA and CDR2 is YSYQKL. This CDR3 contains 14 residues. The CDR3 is CASSQGLGGLEQYF. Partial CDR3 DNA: TGTGCCAGCAGCCAGGGACTGGGGGGGCTTGAACAGTAC.

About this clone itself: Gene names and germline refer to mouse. This CDR3 is CAWSRGDRGYAEQFF. The part of the CDR3 DNA that was read is TGTGCCTGGAGTCGAGGGGACAGGGGTTATGCTGAGCAGTTC. V is TRBV31 and J is TRBJ2-1, with 10 bases fitting TRBD1. The read terminates 1 residue ahead of where the CDR3 ends, so the germline J gene completes it. The trim removed 1 base at V and 4 bases at J, leaving 4 bases unmatched. The germline CDR1 and CDR2 sequences are GKSSPN and SITVG. The CDR3 sequence is 15 residues long.

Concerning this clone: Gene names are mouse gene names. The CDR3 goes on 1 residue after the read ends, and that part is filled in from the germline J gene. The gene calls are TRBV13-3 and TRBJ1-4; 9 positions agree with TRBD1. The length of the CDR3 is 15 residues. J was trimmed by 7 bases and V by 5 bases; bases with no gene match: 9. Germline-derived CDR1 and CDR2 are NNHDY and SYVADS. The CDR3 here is CASSASGTGLERLFF. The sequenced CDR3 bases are TGTGCCAGCAGCGCCTCCGGGACAGGGCTCGAAAGATTATTT.

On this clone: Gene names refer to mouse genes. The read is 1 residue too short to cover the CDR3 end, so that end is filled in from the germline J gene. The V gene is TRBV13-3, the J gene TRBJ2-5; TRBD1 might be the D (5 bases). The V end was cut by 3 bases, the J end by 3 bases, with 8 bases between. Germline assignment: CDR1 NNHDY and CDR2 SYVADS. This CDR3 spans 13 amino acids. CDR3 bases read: TGTGCCAGCAGTGTTCGACAGCAAGACACCCAGTAC. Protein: CASSVRQQDTQY. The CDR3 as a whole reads CASSVRQQDTQYF.

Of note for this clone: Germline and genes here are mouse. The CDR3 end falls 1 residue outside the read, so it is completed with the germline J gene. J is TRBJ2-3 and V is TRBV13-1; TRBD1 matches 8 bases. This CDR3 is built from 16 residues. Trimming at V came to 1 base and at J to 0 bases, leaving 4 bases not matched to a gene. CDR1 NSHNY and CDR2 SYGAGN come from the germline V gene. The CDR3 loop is CASSDFRGRSAETLYF. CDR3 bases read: TGTGCCAGCAGTGATTTCAGGGGGCGCAGTGCAGAAACGCTGTAT.

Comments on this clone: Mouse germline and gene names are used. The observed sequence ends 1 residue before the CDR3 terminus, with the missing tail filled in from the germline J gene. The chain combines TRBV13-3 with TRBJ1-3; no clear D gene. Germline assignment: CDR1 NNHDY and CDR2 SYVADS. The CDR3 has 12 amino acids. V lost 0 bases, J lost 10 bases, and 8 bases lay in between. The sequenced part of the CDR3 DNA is TGTGCCAGCAGTGATGCAGGAGGGACGCTCTAT. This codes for CASSDAGGTLY. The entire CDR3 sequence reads CASSDAGGTLYF.

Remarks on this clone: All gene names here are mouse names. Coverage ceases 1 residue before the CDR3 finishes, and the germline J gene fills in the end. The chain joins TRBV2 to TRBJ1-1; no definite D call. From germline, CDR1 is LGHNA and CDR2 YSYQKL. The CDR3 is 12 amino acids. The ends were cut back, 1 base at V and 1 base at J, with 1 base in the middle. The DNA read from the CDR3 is TGTGCCAGCAGCCAAGGGAACACAGAAGTCTTC. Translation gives CASSQGNTEVF. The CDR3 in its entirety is CASSQGNTEVFF.

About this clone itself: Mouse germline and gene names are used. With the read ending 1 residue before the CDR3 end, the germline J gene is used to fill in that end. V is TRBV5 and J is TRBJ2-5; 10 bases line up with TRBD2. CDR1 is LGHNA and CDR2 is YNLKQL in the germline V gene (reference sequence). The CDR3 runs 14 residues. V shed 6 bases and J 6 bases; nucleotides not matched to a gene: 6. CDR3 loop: CASSRLGGGDTQYF. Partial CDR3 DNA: TGTGCCAGCAGTCGACTGGGGGGCGGGGACACCCAGTAC.

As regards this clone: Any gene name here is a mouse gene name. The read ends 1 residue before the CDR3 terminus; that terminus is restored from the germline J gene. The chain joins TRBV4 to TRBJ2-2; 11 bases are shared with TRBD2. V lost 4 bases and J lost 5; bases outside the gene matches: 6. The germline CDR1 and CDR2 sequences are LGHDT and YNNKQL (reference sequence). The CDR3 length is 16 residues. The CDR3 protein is CASSLLGGRWTGQLYF. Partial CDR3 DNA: TGTGCCAGCAGCTTACTGGGGGGGCGCTGGACCGGGCAGCTCTAC.

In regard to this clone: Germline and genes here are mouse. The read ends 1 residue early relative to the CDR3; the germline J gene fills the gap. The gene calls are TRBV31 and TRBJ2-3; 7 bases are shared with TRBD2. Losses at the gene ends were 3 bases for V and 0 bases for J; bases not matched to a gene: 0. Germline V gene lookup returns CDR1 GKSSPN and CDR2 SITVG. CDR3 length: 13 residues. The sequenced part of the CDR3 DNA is TGTGCCTGGAGGGGGGGGAGTGCAGAAACGCTGTAT. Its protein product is CAWRGGSAETLY. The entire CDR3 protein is CAWRGGSAETLYF.